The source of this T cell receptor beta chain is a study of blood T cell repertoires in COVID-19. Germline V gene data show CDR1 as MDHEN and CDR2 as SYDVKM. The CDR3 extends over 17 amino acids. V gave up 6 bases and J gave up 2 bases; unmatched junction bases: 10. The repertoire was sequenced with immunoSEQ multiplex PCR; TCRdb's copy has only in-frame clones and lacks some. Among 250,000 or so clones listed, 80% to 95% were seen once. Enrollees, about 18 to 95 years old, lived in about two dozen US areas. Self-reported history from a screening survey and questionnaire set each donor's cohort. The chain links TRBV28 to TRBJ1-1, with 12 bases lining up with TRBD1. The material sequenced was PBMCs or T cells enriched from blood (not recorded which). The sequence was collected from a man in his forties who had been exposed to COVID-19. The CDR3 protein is CASSQAGTGGRNTEAFF. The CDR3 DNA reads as TGTGCCAGCAGCCAAGCCGGGACAGGGGGCCGTAACACTGAAGCTTTCTTT.